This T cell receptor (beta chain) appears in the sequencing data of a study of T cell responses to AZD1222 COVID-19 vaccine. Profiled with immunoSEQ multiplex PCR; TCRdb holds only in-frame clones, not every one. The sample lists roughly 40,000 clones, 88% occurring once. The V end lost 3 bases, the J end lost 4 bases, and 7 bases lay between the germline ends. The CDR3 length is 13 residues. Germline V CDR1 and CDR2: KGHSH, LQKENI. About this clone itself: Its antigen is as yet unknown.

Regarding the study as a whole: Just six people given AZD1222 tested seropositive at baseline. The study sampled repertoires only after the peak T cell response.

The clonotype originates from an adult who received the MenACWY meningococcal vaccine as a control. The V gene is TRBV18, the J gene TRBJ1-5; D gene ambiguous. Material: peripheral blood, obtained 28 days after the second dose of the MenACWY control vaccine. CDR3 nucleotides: TGTGCCAGCTCACCCAGCTTAAATCAGCCCCAGCATTTT. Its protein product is CASSPSLNQPQHF.